This entry features one TCR beta chain sequence. Antigen specificity is unknown. These data are taken from a study of T cell responses to AZD1222 COVID-19 vaccine. Points from the study as a whole: Researchers report vaccine-associated CD4 TCRs spanning spike, with dominance at 160-218 and 743-854.

J lost 6 bases, V lost 3 bases, and 6 bases had no gene match. Germline loops: CDR1 LGHNA, CDR2 YNFKEQ. This CDR3 has 15 residues. Some clones are missing from TCRdb's copy, which holds only in-frame ones; the method was immunoSEQ multiplex PCR. The sample contains about 120,000 clones, around nine tenths of which appear only once. The material was peripheral blood, obtained on day 0 of AZD1222 vaccination. This chain connects TRBV4-2 to TRBJ2-1; TRBD2 aligns across 9 bases. This clonotype was sampled from an adult in good health. CDR3 amino acids: CASSQAGGPINEQFF. In nucleotides, the CDR3 is TGTGCCAGCAGCCAGGCGGGGGGGCCCATCAATGAGCAGTTCTTC.